This entry describes one T cell receptor beta chain. The source of the sample is a study of CD8+ T cells in alopecia areata. Reverse transcription of extracted RNA yielded cDNA, which provided the sequencing template. Data came from immunoSEQ multiplex PCR; TCRdb stores just in-frame clones and leaves some out. Of about 110,000 clones in the sample, under 65% were seen once. The germline V gene has CDR1 MGHRA and CDR2 YSYEKL. This CDR3 region has 13 residues. Trimming shortened V by 0 bases and J by 8 bases, and 9 bases separated the two germline ends. The sequence came from a human donor with alopecia areata. This chain joins TRBV4-1 and TRBJ2-3; D gene unclear. The material sequenced was NKG2D-low CD8+ T cells sorted from blood. CDR3 in amino acids: CASSQDRLLTQYF. CDR3 DNA sequence: TGCGCCAGCAGCCAAGATCGTCTTCTTACGCAGTATTTT.